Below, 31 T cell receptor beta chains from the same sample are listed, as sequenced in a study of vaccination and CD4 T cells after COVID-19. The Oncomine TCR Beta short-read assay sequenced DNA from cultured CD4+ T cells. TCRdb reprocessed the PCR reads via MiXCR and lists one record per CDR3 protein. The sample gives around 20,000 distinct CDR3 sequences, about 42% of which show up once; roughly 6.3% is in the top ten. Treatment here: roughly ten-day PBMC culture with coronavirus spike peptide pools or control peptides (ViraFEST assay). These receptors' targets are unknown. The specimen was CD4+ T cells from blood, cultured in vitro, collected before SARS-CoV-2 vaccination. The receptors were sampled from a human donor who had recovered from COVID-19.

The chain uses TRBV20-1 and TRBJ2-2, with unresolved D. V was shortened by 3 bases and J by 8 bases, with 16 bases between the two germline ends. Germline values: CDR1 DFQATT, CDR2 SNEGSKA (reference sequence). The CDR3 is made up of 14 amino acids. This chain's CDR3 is CSARSWRHIGELFF. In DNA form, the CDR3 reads TGCAGTGCTAGGTCCTGGCGGCATATAGGGGAGCTGTTTTTT.

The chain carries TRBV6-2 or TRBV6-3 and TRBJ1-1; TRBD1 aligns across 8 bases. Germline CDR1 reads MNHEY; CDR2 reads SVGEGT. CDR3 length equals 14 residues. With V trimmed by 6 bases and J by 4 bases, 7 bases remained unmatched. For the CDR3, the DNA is TGTGCCAGCAGGATGGACAGGGTCATCACTGAAGCTTTCTTT. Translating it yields CASRMDRVITEAFF.

In nucleotides, the CDR3 is TGTGCCAGCAGCCTTGGGACAGGCTTCAACAATCAGCCCCAGCATTTT. Translation: CASSLGTGFNNQPQHF. The J gene is TRBJ1-5, the V gene TRBV7-2, with TRBD1 identical over 8 bases. The CDR3 covers 16 residues. The germline V gene encodes CDR1 SGHTA and CDR2 FQGNSA. J was trimmed by 3 bases and V by 5 bases; bases with no gene match: 9.

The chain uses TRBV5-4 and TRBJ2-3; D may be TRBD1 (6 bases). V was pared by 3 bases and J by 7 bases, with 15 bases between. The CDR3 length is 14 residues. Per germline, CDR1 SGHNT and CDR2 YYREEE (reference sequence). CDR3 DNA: TGTGCCAGCAGCTATCAACAGGGTTCGAATACGCAGTATTTT. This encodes CASSYQQGSNTQYF.

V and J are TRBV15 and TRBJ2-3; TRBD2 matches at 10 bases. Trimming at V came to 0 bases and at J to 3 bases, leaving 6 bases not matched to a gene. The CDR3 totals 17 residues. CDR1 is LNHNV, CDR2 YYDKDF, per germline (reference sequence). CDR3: CATSRDRASGSTDTQYF. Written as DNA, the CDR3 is TGTGCCACCAGCAGAGATCGGGCTAGCGGGAGTACAGATACGCAGTATTTT.

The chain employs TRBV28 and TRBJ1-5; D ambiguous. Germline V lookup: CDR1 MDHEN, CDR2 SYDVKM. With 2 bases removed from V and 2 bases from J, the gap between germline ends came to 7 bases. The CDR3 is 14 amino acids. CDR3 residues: CASSLPVGNQPQHF. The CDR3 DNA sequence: TGTGCCAGCAGTTTACCGGTCGGCAATCAGCCCCAGCATTTT.

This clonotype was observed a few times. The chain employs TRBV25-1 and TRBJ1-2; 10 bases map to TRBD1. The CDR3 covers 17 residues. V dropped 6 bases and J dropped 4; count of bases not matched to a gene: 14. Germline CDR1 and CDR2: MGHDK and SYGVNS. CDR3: CASRGITGTGDGYGYTF. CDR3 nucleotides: TGTGCCAGCAGAGGGATAACCGGGACAGGGGATGGCTATGGCTACACCTTC.

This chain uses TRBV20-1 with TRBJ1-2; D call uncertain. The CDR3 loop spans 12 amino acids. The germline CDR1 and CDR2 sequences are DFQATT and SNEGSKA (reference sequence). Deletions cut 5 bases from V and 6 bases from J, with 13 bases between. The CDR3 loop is CSAGQPPNGYTF. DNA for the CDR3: TGCAGTGCTGGCCAGCCCCCTAATGGCTACACCTTC.

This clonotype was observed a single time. The CDR3 DNA follows: TGCAGTGCTAAAGCTGGGTCCGAGACCCAGTACTTC. This translates into CSAKAGSETQYF. V is TRBV20-1 and J is TRBJ2-5; D remains ambiguous. Trimming removed 4 bases at V and 5 bases at J, with 11 bases between. CDR1 and CDR2 from the germline V gene are DFQATT and SNEGSKA (reference sequence). The CDR3 sequence is 12 residues long.

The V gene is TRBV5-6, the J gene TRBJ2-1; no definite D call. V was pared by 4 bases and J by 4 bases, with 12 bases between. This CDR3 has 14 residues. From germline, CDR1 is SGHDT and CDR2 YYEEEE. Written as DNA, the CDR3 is TGTGCCAGCAGCACGCGATCTGGGTACAATGAGCAGTTCTTC. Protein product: CASSTRSGYNEQFF.

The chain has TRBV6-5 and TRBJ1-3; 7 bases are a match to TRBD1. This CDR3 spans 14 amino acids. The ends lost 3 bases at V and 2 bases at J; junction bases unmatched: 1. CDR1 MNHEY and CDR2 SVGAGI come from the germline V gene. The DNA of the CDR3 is TGTGCCAGCAGTTATACAGGGGCTGGAAACACCATATATTTT. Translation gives CASSYTGAGNTIYF.

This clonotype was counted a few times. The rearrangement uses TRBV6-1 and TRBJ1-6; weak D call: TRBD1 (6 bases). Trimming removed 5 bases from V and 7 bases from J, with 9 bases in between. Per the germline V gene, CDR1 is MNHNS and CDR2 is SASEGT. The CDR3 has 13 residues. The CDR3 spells CASSPDRNSPLHF. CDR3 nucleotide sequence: TGTGCCAGCAGTCCAGACAGGAATTCACCCCTCCACTTT.

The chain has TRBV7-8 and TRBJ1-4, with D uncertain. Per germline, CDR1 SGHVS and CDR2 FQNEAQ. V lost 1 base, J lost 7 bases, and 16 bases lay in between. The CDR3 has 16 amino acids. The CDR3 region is CASSLVGSGLGEKLFF. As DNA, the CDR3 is TGTGCCAGCAGCTTAGTAGGGTCGGGGTTGGGTGAAAAACTGTTTTTT.

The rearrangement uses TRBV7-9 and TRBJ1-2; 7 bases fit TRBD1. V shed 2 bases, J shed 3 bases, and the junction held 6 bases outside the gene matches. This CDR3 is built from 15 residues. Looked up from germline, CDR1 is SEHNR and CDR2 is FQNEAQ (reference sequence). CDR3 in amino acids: CASSLIDREDYGYTF. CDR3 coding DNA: TGTGCCAGCAGCTTAATCGACAGGGAAGACTATGGCTACACCTTC.

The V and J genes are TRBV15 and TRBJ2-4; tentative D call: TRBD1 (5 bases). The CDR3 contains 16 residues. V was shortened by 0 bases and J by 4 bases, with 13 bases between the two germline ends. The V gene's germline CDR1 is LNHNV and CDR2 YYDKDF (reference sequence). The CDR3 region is CATSRDNGQGKNIQYF. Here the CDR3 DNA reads TGTGCCACCAGCAGAGATAATGGCCAGGGTAAAAACATTCAGTACTTC.

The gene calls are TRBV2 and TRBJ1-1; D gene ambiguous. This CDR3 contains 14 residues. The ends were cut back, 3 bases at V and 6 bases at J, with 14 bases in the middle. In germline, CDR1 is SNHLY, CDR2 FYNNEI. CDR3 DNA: TGTGCCAGCAGTGATGCAGGCGTTGTGGCTGAAGCTTTCTTT. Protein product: CASSDAGVVAEAFF. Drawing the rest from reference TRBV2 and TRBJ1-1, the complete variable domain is EPEVTQTPSHQVTQMGQEVILRCVPISNHLYFYWYRQILGQKVEFLVSFYNNEISEKSEIFDDQFSVERPDGSNFTLKIRSTKLEDSAMYFCASSDAGVVAEAFFGQGTRLTVV.

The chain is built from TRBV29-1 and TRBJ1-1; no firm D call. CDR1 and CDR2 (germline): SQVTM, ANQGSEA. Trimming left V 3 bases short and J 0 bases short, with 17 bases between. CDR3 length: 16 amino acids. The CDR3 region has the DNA TGCAGCGTTGATCCGTACAGCATTAGTATGAACACTGAAGCTTTCTTT. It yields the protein CSVDPYSISMNTEAFF.

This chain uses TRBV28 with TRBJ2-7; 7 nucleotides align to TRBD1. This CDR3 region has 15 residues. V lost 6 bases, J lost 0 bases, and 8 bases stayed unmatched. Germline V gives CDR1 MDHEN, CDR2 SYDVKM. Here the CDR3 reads CASRTPGTVSYEQYF. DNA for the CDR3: TGTGCCAGCAGAACACCCGGGACAGTCTCCTACGAGCAGTACTTC. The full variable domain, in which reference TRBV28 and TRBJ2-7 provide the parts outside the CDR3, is DVKVTQSSRYLVKRTGEKVFLECVQDMDHENMFWYRQDPGLGLRLIYFSYDVKMKEKGDIPEGYSVSREKKERFSLILESASTNQTSMYLCASRTPGTVSYEQYFGPGTRLTVT.

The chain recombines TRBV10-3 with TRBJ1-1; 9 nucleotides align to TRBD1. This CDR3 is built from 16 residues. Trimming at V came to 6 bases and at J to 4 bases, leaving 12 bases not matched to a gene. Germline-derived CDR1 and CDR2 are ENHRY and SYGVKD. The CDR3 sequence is CAISALGTGIFTEAFF. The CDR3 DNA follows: TGTGCCATCAGCGCCCTTGGGACAGGGATATTCACTGAAGCTTTCTTT.

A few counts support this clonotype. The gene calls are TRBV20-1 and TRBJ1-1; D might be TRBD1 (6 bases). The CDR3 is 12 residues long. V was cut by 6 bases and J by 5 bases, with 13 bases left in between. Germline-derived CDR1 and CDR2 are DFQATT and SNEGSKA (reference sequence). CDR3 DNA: TGCAGTGCAACACAGGGAGGGACTGAAGCTTTCTTT. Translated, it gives CSATQGGTEAFF.

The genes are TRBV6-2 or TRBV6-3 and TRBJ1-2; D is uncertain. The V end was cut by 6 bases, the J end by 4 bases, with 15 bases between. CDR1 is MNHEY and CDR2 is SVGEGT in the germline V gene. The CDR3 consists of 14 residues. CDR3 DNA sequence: TGTGCCAGCAGCCCCTTACGGGAACGCTATGGCTACACCTTC. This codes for CASSPLRERYGYTF.

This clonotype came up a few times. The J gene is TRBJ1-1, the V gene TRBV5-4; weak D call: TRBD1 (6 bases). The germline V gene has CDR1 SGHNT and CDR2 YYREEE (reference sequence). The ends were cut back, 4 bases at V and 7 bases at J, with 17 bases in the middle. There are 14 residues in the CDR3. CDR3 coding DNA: TGTGCCAGCAGCCGGATAGAACAGGGAAGTGAAGCTTTCTTT. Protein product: CASSRIEQGSEAFF.

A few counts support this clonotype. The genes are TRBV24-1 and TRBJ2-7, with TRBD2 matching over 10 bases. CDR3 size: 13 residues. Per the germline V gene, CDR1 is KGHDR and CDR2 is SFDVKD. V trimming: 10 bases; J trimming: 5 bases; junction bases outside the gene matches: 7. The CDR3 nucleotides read TGTGCCACGAGCGGGGGGGCTCGGAACGAGCAGTACTTC. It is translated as CATSGGARNEQYF.

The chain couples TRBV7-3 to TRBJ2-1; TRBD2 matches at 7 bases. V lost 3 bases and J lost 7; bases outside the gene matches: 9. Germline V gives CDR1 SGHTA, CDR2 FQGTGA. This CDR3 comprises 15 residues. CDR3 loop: CASSLGGGPGNEQFF. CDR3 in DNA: TGTGCCAGCAGCTTGGGGGGAGGGCCGGGAAATGAGCAGTTCTTC.

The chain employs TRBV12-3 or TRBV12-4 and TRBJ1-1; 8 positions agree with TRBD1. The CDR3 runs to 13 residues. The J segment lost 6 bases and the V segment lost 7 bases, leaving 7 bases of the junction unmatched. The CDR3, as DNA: TGTGCCAGCACCTTAGGACAGGGCTCTGAAGCTTTCTTT. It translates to CASTLGQGSEAFF.

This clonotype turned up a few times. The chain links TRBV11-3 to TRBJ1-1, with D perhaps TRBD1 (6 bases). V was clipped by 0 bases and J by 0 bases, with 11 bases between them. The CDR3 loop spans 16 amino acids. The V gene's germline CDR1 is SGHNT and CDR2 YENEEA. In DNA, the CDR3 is TGTGCCAGCAGCTTAGATGGGACAAGGATGAACACTGAAGCTTTCTTT. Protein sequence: CASSLDGTRMNTEAFF.

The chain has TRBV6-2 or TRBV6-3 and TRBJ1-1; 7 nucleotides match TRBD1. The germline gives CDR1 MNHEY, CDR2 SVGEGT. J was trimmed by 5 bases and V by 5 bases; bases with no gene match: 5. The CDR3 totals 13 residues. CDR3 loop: CASSRQGLTEAFF. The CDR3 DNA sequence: TGTGCCAGCAGTCGACAGGGCCTGACTGAAGCTTTCTTT.

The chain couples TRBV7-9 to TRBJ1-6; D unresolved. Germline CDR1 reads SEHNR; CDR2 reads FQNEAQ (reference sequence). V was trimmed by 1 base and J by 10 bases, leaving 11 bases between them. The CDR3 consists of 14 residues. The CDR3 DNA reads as TGTGCCAGCAGCTTAGTAAGGACTGGGTCACCCCTCCACTTT. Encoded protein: CASSLVRTGSPLHF.

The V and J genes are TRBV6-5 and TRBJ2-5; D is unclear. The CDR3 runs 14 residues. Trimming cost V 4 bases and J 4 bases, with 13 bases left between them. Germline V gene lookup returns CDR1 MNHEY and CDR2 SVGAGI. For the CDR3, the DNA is TGTGCCAGCAGTTCGAGGTTTGGGGTAGAGACCCAGTACTTC. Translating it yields CASSSRFGVETQYF.

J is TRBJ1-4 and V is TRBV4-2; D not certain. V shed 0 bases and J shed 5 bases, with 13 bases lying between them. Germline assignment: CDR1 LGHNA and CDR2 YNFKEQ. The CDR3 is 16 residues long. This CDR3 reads CASSQDMENYNEKLFF. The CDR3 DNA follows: TGTGCCAGCAGCCAAGATATGGAAAATTACAATGAAAAACTGTTTTTT.

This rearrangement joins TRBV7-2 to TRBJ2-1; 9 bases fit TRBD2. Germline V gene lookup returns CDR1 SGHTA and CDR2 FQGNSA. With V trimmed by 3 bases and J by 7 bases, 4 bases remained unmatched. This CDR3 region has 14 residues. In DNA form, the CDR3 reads TGTGCCAGCAGCTTGGCGGGAGGGTTAAATGAGCAGTTCTTC. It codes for CASSLAGGLNEQFF.